This entry lists 15 T cell receptor beta chains sequenced from one sample in a study of T cell changes during pregnancy in multiple sclerosis. Using immunoSEQ multiplex PCR, the repertoire was profiled, and TCRdb retains in-frame clones only, with some absent. Found here are 65,000 to 90,000 clones, around nine tenths of them singletons; the top ten hold under 0.35%. The starting material was CD4+ T cells from peripheral blood mononuclear cells, obtained after pregnancy. The origin of the receptors is a female donor with multiple sclerosis, enrolled in a pregnancy study.

The chain employs TRBV19 and TRBJ1-1; D unresolved. CDR3 length: 12 residues. V lost 5 bases and J 1 base, leaving 5 bases between the germline ends. Germline CDR1 reads LNHDA; CDR2 reads SQIVND (reference sequence). The CDR3 nucleotides read TGTGCCAGTAGTCGGTCGAACACTGAAGCTTTCTTT. Protein product: CASSRSNTEAFF.

V is TRBV27 and J is TRBJ2-7; 11 nucleotides match TRBD1. With V trimmed by 6 bases and J by 4 bases, 8 bases remained unmatched. Germline loops: CDR1 MNHEY, CDR2 SMNVEV (reference sequence). The CDR3 is 15 amino acids. In DNA, the CDR3 is TGTGCCAGCAGGACCGGACAGGGGGCTACTTACGAGCAGTACTTC. Its translation: CASRTGQGATYEQYF.

The CDR3 DNA sequence: TGTGCCAGCCGACAGGGGAGGTCTAATGAAAAACTGTTTTTT. It translates to CASRQGRSNEKLFF. The gene calls are TRBV6-5 and TRBJ1-4; 8 bases map to TRBD1. The CDR3 sequence is 14 residues long. The V segment lost 8 bases and the J segment 3 bases; nucleotides outside the gene matches: 5. From germline, CDR1 is MNHEY and CDR2 SVGAGI.

The V and J genes are TRBV10-3 and TRBJ1-1; 7 nucleotides agree with TRBD1. With 5 bases clipped from V and 11 bases from J, the junction kept 8 bases outside the gene matches. Germline values: CDR1 ENHRY, CDR2 SYGVKD. This CDR3 has 12 amino acids. Here the CDR3 DNA reads TGTGCCATCAGTTCCGGGACAGTCGGCGCTTTCTTT. Translating it yields CAISSGTVGAFF.

V is TRBV19 and J is TRBJ2-7, with unresolved D. Germline assignment: CDR1 LNHDA and CDR2 SQIVND (reference sequence). Trimming left V 6 bases short and J 5 bases short, with 14 bases between. The CDR3 extends over 13 amino acids. CDR3 protein: CASSLVPPNEQYF. The CDR3 region has the DNA TGTGCCAGTAGCCTCGTCCCCCCTAACGAGCAGTACTTC.

This chain links TRBV7-8 with TRBJ1-5; D may be TRBD1 (6 bases). Trimming took off 4 bases at V and 1 base at J, with 8 bases between the two ends. CDR1 SGHVS and CDR2 FQNEAQ come from the germline V gene. The CDR3 is 14 residues long. The CDR3 DNA follows: TGTGCCAGCAGCTCGGGGGGCAGCAATCAGCCCCAGCATTTT. Its translation is CASSSGGSNQPQHF.

The chain has TRBV28 and TRBJ2-2; tentative D call: TRBD2 (5 bases). V lost 4 bases and J lost 1, with 10 bases in between. The CDR3 sequence is 15 residues long. The germline gives CDR1 MDHEN, CDR2 SYDVKM. The chain's CDR3 is CASSYRTENTGELFF. In DNA, the CDR3 is TGTGCCAGCAGTTACCGGACTGAGAACACCGGGGAGCTGTTTTTT.

This chain joins TRBV7-8 and TRBJ2-1; D might be TRBD1 (5 bases). CDR1 and CDR2 from the germline V gene are SGHVS and FQNEAQ. This CDR3 comprises 11 residues. Trimming removed 8 bases at V and 8 bases at J, with 10 bases between. The CDR3 protein is CASSLQDEQFF. CDR3 nucleotide sequence: TGTGCCAGCTCCTTACAGGATGAGCAGTTCTTC.

The count of this clone is one. The chain couples TRBV6-1 to TRBJ1-5; perhaps TRBD1 as D (5 bases). Germline CDR1 reads MNHNS; CDR2 reads SASEGT. V was pared by 4 bases and J by 5 bases, with 9 bases between. The CDR3 covers 13 residues. The CDR3 is CASSVGGDQPQHF. As DNA, the CDR3 is TGTGCCAGCAGTGTGGGAGGGGATCAGCCCCAGCATTTT.

The rearrangement links TRBV7-2 to TRBJ1-2; weak D call: TRBD1 (6 bases). Germline assignment: CDR1 SGHTA and CDR2 FQGNSA. Trimming removed 0 bases at V and 1 base at J, with 12 bases between. This CDR3 is built from 16 residues. The CDR3 region has the DNA TGTGCCAGCAGCTTAGCGTCCCAGGGGAGTAACTATGGCTACACCTTC. Its protein is CASSLASQGSNYGYTF.

The chain recombines TRBV5-1 with TRBJ2-5; 16 nucleotides agree with TRBD2. The J call may be mistaken, given a closer DNA end match to TRBJ2-7. Germline CDR1 reads SGHRS; CDR2 reads YFSETQ. The CDR3 has 19 residues. In nucleotides, the CDR3 is TGCGCCAGCAGCCAACCGGGACTAGCGGGAGGGGATTGGCGTTACGAGCAGTACTTC. Amino acids: CASSQPGLAGGDWRYEQYF.

The gene calls are TRBV7-2 and TRBJ1-4, with a possible D match to TRBD1 (5 bases). Germline CDR1 is SGHTA and CDR2 is FQGNSA. The CDR3 length is 15 residues. Trimming stripped 5 bases from V and 0 bases from J, with 10 bases between. CDR3 coding DNA: TGTGCCAGCAGCCTGTCAGGGTCAACTAATGAAAAACTGTTTTTT. It encodes CASSLSGSTNEKLFF.

Only one count was recorded for this clone. The chain recombines TRBV2 with TRBJ2-2, with 7 bases lining up with TRBD1. Germline CDR1 is SNHLY and CDR2 is FYNNEI. V lost 8 bases to trimming and J lost 7 bases; unmatched junction nucleotides: 13. The CDR3 has 15 residues. Here the CDR3 DNA reads TGTGCCAGCTGTACAACAGGGGAAGGTGACGGGGAGCTGTTTTTT. It specifies CASCTTGEGDGELFF.

This clone was observed a handful of times. The chain uses TRBV7-9 and TRBJ2-1, with TRBD2 matching over 8 bases. Trimming removed 4 bases from V and 10 bases from J; junction bases left unmatched: 6. Germline CDR1 reads SEHNR; CDR2 reads FQNEAQ (reference sequence). This CDR3 region has 13 residues. The CDR3 DNA sequence: TGTGCCAGCAGCTCCGGGACTAGGGACGAGCAGTTCTTC. Protein sequence: CASSSGTRDEQFF.

The gene calls are TRBV9 and TRBJ1-2; D perhaps matches TRBD1 (6 bases). Germline V lookup: CDR1 SGDLS, CDR2 YYNGEE. The germline V and J ends were trimmed by 0 bases and 8 bases, with 20 bases remaining between them. This CDR3 has 16 amino acids. The CDR3: CASSVEVIGGARGYTF. Here the CDR3 DNA reads TGTGCCAGCAGCGTAGAGGTGATTGGGGGGGCGCGAGGCTACACCTTC.